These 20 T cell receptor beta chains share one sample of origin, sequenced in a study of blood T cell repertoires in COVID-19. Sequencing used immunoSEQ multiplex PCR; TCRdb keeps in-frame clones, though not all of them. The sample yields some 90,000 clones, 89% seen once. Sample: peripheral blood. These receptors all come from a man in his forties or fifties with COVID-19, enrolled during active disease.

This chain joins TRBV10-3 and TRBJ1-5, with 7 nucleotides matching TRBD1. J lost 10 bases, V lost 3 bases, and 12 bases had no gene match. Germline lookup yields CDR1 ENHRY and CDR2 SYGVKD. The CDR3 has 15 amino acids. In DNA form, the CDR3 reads TGTGCCATCAGTGACACAGGGGCGGGAATTGGTCCCCAGCATTTT. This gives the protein CAISDTGAGIGPQHF.

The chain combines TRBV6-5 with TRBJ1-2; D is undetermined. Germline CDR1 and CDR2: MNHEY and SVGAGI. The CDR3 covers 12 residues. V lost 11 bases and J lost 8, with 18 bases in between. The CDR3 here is CASRQDAEGYTF. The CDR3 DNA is TGTGCCTCCCGGCAAGATGCGGAGGGCTACACCTTC.

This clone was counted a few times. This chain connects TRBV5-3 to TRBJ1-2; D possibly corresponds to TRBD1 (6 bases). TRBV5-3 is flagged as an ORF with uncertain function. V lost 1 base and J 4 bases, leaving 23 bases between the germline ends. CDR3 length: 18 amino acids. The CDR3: CARSLWDPTGSHAYGYTF. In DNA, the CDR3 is TGTGCCAGAAGCTTGTGGGATCCGACAGGAAGCCATGCCTATGGCTACACCTTC.

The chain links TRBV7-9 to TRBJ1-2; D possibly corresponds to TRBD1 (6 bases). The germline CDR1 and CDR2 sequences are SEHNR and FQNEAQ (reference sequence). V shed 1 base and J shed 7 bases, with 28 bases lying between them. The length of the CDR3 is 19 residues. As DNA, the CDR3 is TGTGCCAGCAGCTTAGGGGAACGGGACCCTGGGGGCCGCCGTGGTGGCTACACCTTC. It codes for CASSLGERDPGGRRGGYTF.

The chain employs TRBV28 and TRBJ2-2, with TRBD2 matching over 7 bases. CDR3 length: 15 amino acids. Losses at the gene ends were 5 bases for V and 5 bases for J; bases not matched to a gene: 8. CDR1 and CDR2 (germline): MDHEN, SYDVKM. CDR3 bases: TGTGCCAGCAGTCTGGGAGGGCTTGTGACCGGGGAGCTGTTTTTT. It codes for CASSLGGLVTGELFF.

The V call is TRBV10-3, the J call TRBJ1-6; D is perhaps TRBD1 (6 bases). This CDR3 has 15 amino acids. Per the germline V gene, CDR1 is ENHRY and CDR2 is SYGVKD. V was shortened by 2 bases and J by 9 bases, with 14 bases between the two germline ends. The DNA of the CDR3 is TGTGCCATCAGTGAGGAGGGGGAAAGGGTTTCACCCCTCCACTTT. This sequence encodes CAISEEGERVSPLHF.

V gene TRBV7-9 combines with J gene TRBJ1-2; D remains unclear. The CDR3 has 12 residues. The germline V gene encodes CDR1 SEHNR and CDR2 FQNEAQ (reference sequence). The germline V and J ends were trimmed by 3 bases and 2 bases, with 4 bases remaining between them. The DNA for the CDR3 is TGTGCCAGCAGCTTTCCAAACTATGGCTACACCTTC. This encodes CASSFPNYGYTF.

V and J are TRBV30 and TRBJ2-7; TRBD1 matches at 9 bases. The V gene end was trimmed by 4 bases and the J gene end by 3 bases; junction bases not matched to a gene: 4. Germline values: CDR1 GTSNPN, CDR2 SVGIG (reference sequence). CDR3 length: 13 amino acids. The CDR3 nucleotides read TGTGCCTGGAAAACAGGGGGCCTCTACGAGCAGTACTTC. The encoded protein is CAWKTGGLYEQYF. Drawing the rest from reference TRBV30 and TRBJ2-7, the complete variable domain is SQTIHQWPATLVQPVGSPLSLECTVEGTSNPNLYWYRQAAGRGLQLLFYSVGIGQISSEVPQNLSASRPQDRQFILSSKKLLLSDSGFYLCAWKTGGLYEQYFGPGTRLTVT.

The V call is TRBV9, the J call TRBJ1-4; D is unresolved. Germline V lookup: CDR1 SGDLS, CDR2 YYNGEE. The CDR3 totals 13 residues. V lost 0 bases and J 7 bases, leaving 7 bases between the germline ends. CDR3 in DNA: TGTGCCAGCAGCGTAGGAGTTGGTGAAAAACTGTTTTTT. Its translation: CASSVGVGEKLFF.

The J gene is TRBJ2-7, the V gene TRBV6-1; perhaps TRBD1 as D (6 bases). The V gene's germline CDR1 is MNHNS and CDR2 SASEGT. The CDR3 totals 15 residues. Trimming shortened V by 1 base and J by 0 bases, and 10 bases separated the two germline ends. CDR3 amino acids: CASSEGQDSSYEQYF. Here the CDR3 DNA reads TGTGCCAGCAGTGAAGGACAGGACAGCTCCTACGAGCAGTACTTC.

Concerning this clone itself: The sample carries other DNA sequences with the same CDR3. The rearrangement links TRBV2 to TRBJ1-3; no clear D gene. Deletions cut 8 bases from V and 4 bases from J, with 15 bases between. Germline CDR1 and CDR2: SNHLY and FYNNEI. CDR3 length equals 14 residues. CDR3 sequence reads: CASRREPSGNTIYF. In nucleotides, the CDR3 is TGTGCCAGCCGGCGGGAACCATCGGGAAACACCATATATTTT.

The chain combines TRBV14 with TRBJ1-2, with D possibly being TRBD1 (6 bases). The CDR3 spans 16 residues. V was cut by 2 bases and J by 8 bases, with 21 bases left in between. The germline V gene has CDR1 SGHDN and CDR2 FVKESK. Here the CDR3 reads CASSQSLDSLSYGYTF. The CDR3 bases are TGTGCCAGCAGCCAAAGTTTGGACAGTCTTAGCTACGGCTACACCTTC.

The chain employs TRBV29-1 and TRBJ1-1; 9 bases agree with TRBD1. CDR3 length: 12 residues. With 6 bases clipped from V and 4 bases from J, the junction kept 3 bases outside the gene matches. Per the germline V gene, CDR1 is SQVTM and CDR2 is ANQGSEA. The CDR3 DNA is TGCAGCGTACAGGGGGCTGTCACTGAAGCTTTCTTT. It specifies CSVQGAVTEAFF. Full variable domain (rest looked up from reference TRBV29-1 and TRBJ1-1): SAVISQKPSRDICQRGTSLTIQCQVDSQVTMMFWYRQQPGQSLTLIATANQGSEATYESGFVIDKFPISRPNLTFSTLTVSNMSPEDSSIYLCSVQGAVTEAFFGQGTRLTVV.

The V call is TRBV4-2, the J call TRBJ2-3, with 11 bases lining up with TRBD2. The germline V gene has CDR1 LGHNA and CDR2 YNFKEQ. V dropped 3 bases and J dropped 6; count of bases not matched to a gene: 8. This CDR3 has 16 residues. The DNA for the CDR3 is TGTGCCAGCAGCCAGCTCGGACTAGCGGGTGATGATACGCAGTATTTT. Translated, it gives CASSQLGLAGDDTQYF.

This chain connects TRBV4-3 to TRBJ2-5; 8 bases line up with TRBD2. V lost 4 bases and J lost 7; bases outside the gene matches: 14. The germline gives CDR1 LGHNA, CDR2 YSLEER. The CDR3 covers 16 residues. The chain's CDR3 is CASSLSRGGLDGTQYF. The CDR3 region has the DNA TGCGCCAGCAGCCTGAGCCGGGGGGGGCTCGACGGGACCCAGTACTTC.

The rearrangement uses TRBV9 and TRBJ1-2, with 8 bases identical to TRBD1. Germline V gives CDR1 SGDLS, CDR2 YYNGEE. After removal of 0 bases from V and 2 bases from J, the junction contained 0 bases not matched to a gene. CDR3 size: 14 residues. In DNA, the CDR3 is TGTGCCAGCAGCGTAGGGGACAGGAACTATGGCTACACCTTC. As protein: CASSVGDRNYGYTF.

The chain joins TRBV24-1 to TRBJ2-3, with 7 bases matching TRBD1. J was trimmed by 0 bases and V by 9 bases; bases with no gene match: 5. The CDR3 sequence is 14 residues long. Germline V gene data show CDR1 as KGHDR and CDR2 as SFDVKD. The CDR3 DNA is TGTGCCACCGGGACAGATCATAGCACAGATACGCAGTATTTT. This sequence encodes CATGTDHSTDTQYF.

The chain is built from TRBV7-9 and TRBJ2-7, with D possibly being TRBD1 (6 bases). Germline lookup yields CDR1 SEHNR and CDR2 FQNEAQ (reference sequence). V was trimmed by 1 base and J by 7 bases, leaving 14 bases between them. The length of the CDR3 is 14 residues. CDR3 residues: CASSLGQGIGEQYF. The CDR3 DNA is TGTGCCAGCAGCTTAGGTCAGGGGATAGGGGAGCAGTACTTC.

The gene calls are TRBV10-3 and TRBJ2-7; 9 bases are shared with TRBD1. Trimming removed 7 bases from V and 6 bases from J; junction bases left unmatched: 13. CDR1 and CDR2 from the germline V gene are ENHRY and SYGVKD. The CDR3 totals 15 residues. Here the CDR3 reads CAITPLLGQGSEQYF. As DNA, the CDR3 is TGTGCCATCACTCCCCTCCTGGGACAGGGTTCCGAGCAGTACTTC.

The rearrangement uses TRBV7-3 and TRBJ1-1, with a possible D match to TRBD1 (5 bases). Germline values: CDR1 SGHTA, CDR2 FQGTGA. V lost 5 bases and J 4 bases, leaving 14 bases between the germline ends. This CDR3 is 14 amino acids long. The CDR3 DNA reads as TGTGCCAGCAGCGCCGGGGGAGGGAGCACTGAAGCTTTCTTT. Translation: CASSAGGGSTEAFF.